This T cell receptor beta chain stems from a study of cytomegalovirus exposure and HLA in healthy donors. Study-wide results and limits: As confirmed in vitro, three CMV-associated chains were specific for CMV antigens. Sequencing likely generated an artifact that appeared as a cluster of highly shared sequence variants.

The PCR had 60 Vbeta and 13 Jbeta primers. The method was immunoSEQ multiplex PCR; TCRdb's version includes in-frame clones alone and lacks a portion of them. Here the sample spans under 70,000 clones, roughly 74% being singletons. This clone was seen only once. Its antigen remains unidentified. At sampling all donors were nominally healthy, likely with unrecorded immune exposures. The V gene's germline CDR1 is GTSNPN and CDR2 SVGIG (reference sequence). CDR3 length equals 13 residues. Trimming pared 2 bases from V and 2 bases from J, leaving 9 bases between. The TCR sequence derives from a man between 40 and 49 years old in good health and CMV-seropositive. The rearrangement joins TRBV30 to TRBJ1-1; TRBD1 is a possible D gene (5 bases). Sequenced material: PBMCs. As DNA, the CDR3 is TGTGCCTGGAGTAAGGGGTTTAACACTGAAGCTTTCTTT. Its translation is CAWSKGFNTEAFF.